This T cell receptor (beta chain) emerged from a study of metastatic and nonmetastatic thyroid tumors. For the study at large: Across peripheral blood and tumor or nodule tissue samples taken from malignant and benign thyroid patients, the repertoires were compared with one another.

Broader study findings: Reports indicated that malignant thyroid tumors showed significantly higher TCR beta diversity than benign nodules did, in blood and tumor.

Patients had received no treatment of any kind before thyroid surgery. This clone was seen a few times. Its antigen remains unknown. The V and J ends lost 3 bases and 8 bases, in that order; junction bases with no gene match: 9. This CDR3 region has 15 residues. The germline gives CDR1 MGHRA, CDR2 YSYEKL. As originally analysed: A papillary thyroid cancer distant-metastasis classifier was built from CDR3 differences across clinicopathological groups. MiXCR re-clonotyped the PCR reads for TCRdb. These V and J calls derive from TCRdb rather than the authors' analysis. Counted here are under 45,000 clones, about 19% occurring once; the ten biggest clones make up roughly 13%.

This TCR was sampled from a female donor with papillary thyroid cancer or a benign thyroid nodule (not recorded which). Some clones in this sample may be carry-over from other donors' samples. The rearrangement uses TRBV4-1 and TRBJ2-7, with 11 bases matching TRBD2. The sample comprised tumor tissue. The chain's CDR3 is CASSQASGGFEKQYF. In DNA form, the CDR3 reads TGCGCCAGCAGCCAGGCTAGCGGGGGGTTTGAGAAGCAGTACTTC.